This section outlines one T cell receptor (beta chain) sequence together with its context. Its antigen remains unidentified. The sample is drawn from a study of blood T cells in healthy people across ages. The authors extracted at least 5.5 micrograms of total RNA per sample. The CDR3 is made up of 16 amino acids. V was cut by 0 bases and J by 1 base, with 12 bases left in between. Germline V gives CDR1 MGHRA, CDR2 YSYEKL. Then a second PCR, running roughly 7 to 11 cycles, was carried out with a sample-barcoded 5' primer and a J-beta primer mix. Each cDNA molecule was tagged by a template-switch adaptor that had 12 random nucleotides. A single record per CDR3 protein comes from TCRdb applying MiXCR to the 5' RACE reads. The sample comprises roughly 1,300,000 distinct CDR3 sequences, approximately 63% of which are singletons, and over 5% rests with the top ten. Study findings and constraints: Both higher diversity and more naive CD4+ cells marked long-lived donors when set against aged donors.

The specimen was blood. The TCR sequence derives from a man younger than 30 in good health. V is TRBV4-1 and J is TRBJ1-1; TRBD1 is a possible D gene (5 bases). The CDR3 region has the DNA TGCGCCAGCAGCCAAGATAGGGGCGTTCAGAACACTGAAGCTTTCTTT. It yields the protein CASSQDRGVQNTEAFF.